Shown below are 25 T cell receptor beta chains from a single sample sequenced in a study of T cells in Graves' hyperthyroidism and ophthalmopathy (dated by TCRdb to between 2018 and 2020). Receptor amplification or capture employed multiplex PCR. The data were produced on an Illumina HiSeq 2000. The TCR beta CDR3 regions were amplified from the RNA transcripts. For the first round of RT-PCR on the TCR CDR3, the HTBI primer set was used together with the Qiagen OneStep RT-PCR kit. TCRdb reanalyzed the raw reads on its own, using fastp at Q25 for trimming and MiXCR for clone calling, and kept in-frame beta chains. Duplicate CDR3 protein sequences are folded into a single record with the most common DNA and genes. For this sample the table gives 500,000 to 650,000 distinct CDR3 sequences, of which just under 20% were detected only once. The top ten hold approximately 48% of the sample. The sample consisted of blood. The source is a man in his forties with Graves' ophthalmopathy.

About this clonotype: A read error is possible here, since a much larger clone lies one base away. The chain couples TRBV2 to TRBJ2-3; tentatively, D is TRBD2 (6 bases). Trimming shortened V by 3 bases and J by 4 bases, and 11 bases separated the two germline ends. Germline V gene data show CDR1 as SNHLY and CDR2 as FYNNEI. The CDR3 loop spans 14 amino acids. This CDR3 reads CASSERGKADTQYF. DNA of the CDR3: TGTGCCAGCAGTGAGCGGGGCAAAGCAGATACGCAGTATTTT.

This clonotype was seen at least ten times. The chain combines TRBV3-1 with TRBJ1-5, with 12 nucleotides matching TRBD1. The CDR3 runs 15 residues. In germline, CDR1 is LGHDT, CDR2 YNNKEL (reference sequence). With 4 bases clipped from V and 6 bases from J, the junction kept 4 bases outside the gene matches. The CDR3, as DNA: TGTGCCAGCAGCCTCGGGACAGGGGGCTTTCAGCCCCAGCATTTT. It encodes CASSLGTGGFQPQHF.

The chain carries TRBV24-1 and TRBJ2-1, with D maybe TRBD2 (6 bases). Germline V gives CDR1 KGHDR, CDR2 SFDVKD. V lost 5 bases to trimming and J lost 7 bases, with 14 bases between them. CDR3 length: 14 amino acids. For the CDR3, the DNA is TGTGCCACCAGTGGCCGGGAGAGTCTAAATGAGCAGTTCTTC. This translates into CATSGRESLNEQFF.

This clonotype has ten or more counts. The genes are TRBV6-2 or TRBV6-3 and TRBJ2-1, with TRBD1 matching over 8 bases. This CDR3 comprises 16 residues. With V trimmed by 7 bases and J by 9 bases, 17 bases remained unmatched. Germline values: CDR1 MNHEY, CDR2 SVGEGT. The CDR3 here is CASNPKEQGVRSEQFF. The CDR3 bases are TGTGCCAGCAACCCAAAGGAACAGGGGGTTAGAAGTGAGCAGTTCTTC.

This clonotype was counted many times. The V gene is TRBV7-8, the J gene TRBJ1-1, with D possibly matching TRBD1 (6 bases). Germline V lookup: CDR1 SGHVS, CDR2 FQNEAQ. Trimming shortened V by 5 bases and J by 4 bases, and 14 bases separated the two germline ends. The CDR3 extends over 14 amino acids. This CDR3 is CASSTKTGRTEAFF. The CDR3 DNA follows: TGTGCCAGCAGCACAAAGACAGGACGCACTGAAGCTTTCTTT.

The chain recombines TRBV12-3 or TRBV12-4 with TRBJ1-1; 9 bases agree with TRBD1. V lost 5 bases, J lost 3 bases, and 10 bases stayed unmatched. This CDR3 has 16 residues. The CDR3 sequence: CASSHTTGGEDTEAFF. CDR3 bases: TGTGCCAGCAGTCACACGACAGGGGGTGAGGACACTGAAGCTTTCTTT.

This chain links TRBV7-6 with TRBJ2-2; 7 bases fit TRBD1. This CDR3 region has 16 residues. CDR1 SGHVS and CDR2 FNYEAQ come from the germline V gene. J gave up 5 bases and V 5 bases, and 11 bases lay outside the gene matches. The CDR3 loop reads CASSTRGGQGTGELFF. In DNA form, the CDR3 reads TGTGCCAGCAGCACCAGAGGGGGCCAAGGAACCGGGGAGCTGTTTTTT.

The J gene is TRBJ2-3, the V gene TRBV5-4; D is uncertain. V shed 1 base and J shed 2 bases, with 11 bases lying between them. CDR3 length: 15 residues. Germline V gives CDR1 SGHNT, CDR2 YYREEE (reference sequence). The CDR3 DNA reads as TGTGCCAGCAGCTTGTATTCAGAGATCACAGATACGCAGTATTTT. Its translation is CASSLYSEITDTQYF.

This sequence joins TRBV5-1 and TRBJ2-6, with 9 bases matching TRBD1. The germline V gene encodes CDR1 SGHRS and CDR2 YFSETQ. The CDR3 is 16 amino acids. Germline trimming cut 2 bases from V and 2 bases from J; bases unmatched to any gene: 2. The CDR3 nucleotides are TGCGCCAGCAGCTTACAGGGGGCGGCTGGGGCCAACGTCCTGACTTTC. Amino acid sequence: CASSLQGAAGANVLTF.

This clonotype has just a few counts. The chain joins TRBV3-1 to TRBJ2-1, with D unclear. The CDR3 totals 15 residues. The ends were cut back, 0 bases at V and 5 bases at J, with 11 bases in the middle. Germline V CDR1 and CDR2: LGHDT, YNNKEL (reference sequence). The CDR3 DNA is TGTGCCAGCAGCCAAGATATCCCGCGAAACAATGAGCAGTTCTTC. Its protein product is CASSQDIPRNNEQFF.

In its sample, this clonotype was seen many times. This rearrangement joins TRBV28 to TRBJ2-7; D is unclear. CDR3 size: 11 residues. Germline V gene data show CDR1 as MDHEN and CDR2 as SYDVKM. The V gene lost 2 bases and the J gene lost 5 bases, with 4 bases spanning the gap. The CDR3 DNA reads TGTGCCAGCAGTTTAAGGAACGAGCAGTACTTC. This codes for CASSLRNEQYF.

This clonotype was seen a handful of times. The gene calls are TRBV7-9 and TRBJ1-1; no clear D. Between the trimmed V and J ends, which lost 2 bases and 5 bases, there was a span of 12 bases. There are 14 residues in the CDR3. Germline loops: CDR1 SEHNR, CDR2 FQNEAQ (reference sequence). The CDR3 region has the DNA TGTGCCAGCAGCTTATCTTTCCCAGTAACTGAAGCTTTCTTT. It yields the protein CASSLSFPVTEAFF.

This clonotype has ten or more counts. J is TRBJ2-1 and V is TRBV20-1; TRBD2 matches at 10 bases. With 2 bases clipped from V and 4 bases from J, the junction kept 8 bases outside the gene matches. Germline V gene data show CDR1 as DFQATT and CDR2 as SNEGSKA (reference sequence). This CDR3 contains 16 residues. CDR3 DNA sequence: TGCAGTGCTAGACTAGCGGGGGCGAAAATTTACAATGAGCAGTTCTTC. Protein product: CSARLAGAKIYNEQFF.

This clonotype was detected many times. This chain connects TRBV7-3 to TRBJ2-5; no clear D gene. This CDR3 has 13 residues. CDR1 and CDR2 (germline): SGHTA, FQGTGA. V shed 0 bases and J shed 4 bases, with 6 bases lying between them. The CDR3, as DNA: TGTGCCAGCAGCTTAACGCTAGTAGAGACCCAGTACTTC. Protein: CASSLTLVETQYF.

The rearrangement links TRBV6-8 to TRBJ1-5; a possible D gene is TRBD1 (5 bases). Germline loops: CDR1 MNHGY, CDR2 SAAAGT. The CDR3 covers 12 residues. V gave up 6 bases and J gave up 7 bases, with 10 bases separating them. The CDR3 DNA follows: TGTGCCAGCAGAGAGGGGAACCAGCCCCAGCATTTT. This sequence encodes CASREGNQPQHF.

The chain is built from TRBV15 and TRBJ1-2; TRBD1 matches at 8 bases. The CDR3 runs 13 residues. V was clipped by 5 bases and J by 4 bases; unmatched bases: 3. Germline V gene data show CDR1 as LNHNV and CDR2 as YYDKDF (reference sequence). The CDR3 loop reads CATSGGQGYGYTF. The CDR3 region has the DNA TGTGCCACCAGCGGAGGACAGGGCTATGGCTACACCTTC.

This clonotype was recorded many times. The chain carries TRBV28 and TRBJ2-3, with TRBD2 matching 10 bases. The CDR3 is made up of 14 amino acids. Germline-derived CDR1 and CDR2 are MDHEN and SYDVKM. V lost 4 bases and J lost 4; bases outside the gene matches: 2. CDR3 protein: CASSSSGSSDTQYF. The CDR3 nucleotides read TGTGCCAGCAGTTCTAGCGGGAGTTCAGATACGCAGTATTTT.

The gene calls are TRBV9 and TRBJ1-2; 7 nucleotides match TRBD1. Germline CDR1 SGDLS, CDR2 YYNGEE. V lost 1 base and J lost 5; bases outside the gene matches: 5. The CDR3 covers 14 residues. CDR3 residues: CASSVSPGGYGYTF. Here the CDR3 DNA reads TGTGCCAGCAGCGTAAGCCCAGGGGGATATGGCTACACCTTC.

This rearrangement joins TRBV27 to TRBJ1-1; D gene ambiguous. Germline CDR1 is MNHEY and CDR2 is SMNVEV (reference sequence). The CDR3 sequence is 11 residues long. Trimming removed 3 bases from V and 6 bases from J, with 5 bases in between. CDR3 residues: CASSFGAEAFF. The CDR3, as DNA: TGTGCCAGCAGTTTCGGCGCTGAAGCTTTCTTT.

The chain is built from TRBV29-1 and TRBJ1-1, with 7 bases lining up with TRBD1. Unmatched junction bases numbered 6, after V lost 4 bases and J lost 1 base. The germline V gene encodes CDR1 SQVTM and CDR2 ANQGSEA. The CDR3 loop spans 14 amino acids. The CDR3 coding sequence is TGCAGCGTTGCGTCGGGACAGAAGAACACTGAAGCTTTCTTT. It specifies CSVASGQKNTEAFF. Full variable domain (missing parts from reference TRBV29-1 and TRBJ1-1): SAVISQKPSRDICQRGTSLTIQCQVDSQVTMMFWYRQQPGQSLTLIATANQGSEATYESGFVIDKFPISRPNLTFSTLTVSNMSPEDSSIYLCSVASGQKNTEAFFGQGTRLTVV.

The sample holds a few counts of this clonotype. The rearrangement links TRBV28 to TRBJ1-2, with TRBD1 as a possible D gene (5 bases). V gave up 3 bases and J gave up 4 bases, with 12 bases separating them. The CDR3 length is 14 residues. Germline V gene sequence: CDR1 MDHEN, CDR2 SYDVKM. Here the CDR3 reads CASSFFSTVYGYTF. CDR3 nucleotides: TGTGCCAGCAGTTTCTTCTCGACAGTCTATGGCTACACCTTC.

There are many counts of this clonotype. This chain links TRBV12-3 or TRBV12-4 with TRBJ2-3, with 8 bases fitting TRBD1. V shed 6 bases and J 0 bases; nucleotides not matched to a gene: 2. The CDR3 has 14 amino acids. The CDR3 nucleotides are TGTGCCAGCAGCCGGGACAGGAGCACAGATACGCAGTATTTT. Amino acids: CASSRDRSTDTQYF.

The rearrangement links TRBV5-1 to TRBJ2-1, with 13 nucleotides matching TRBD2. This CDR3 has 16 residues. CDR1 and CDR2 from the germline V gene are SGHRS and YFSETQ. V shed 4 bases and J 3 bases; nucleotides not matched to a gene: 4. CDR3 in DNA: TGCGCCAGCAGCCCGGGACTAGCGGGAAACTACAATGAGCAGTTCTTC. It translates to CASSPGLAGNYNEQFF.

The genes are TRBV24-1 and TRBJ2-1; TRBD2 aligns across 10 bases. The CDR3 is 14 amino acids. CDR1 and CDR2 (germline): KGHDR, SFDVKD. J lost 10 bases, V lost 3 bases, and 5 bases had no gene match. This CDR3 reads CATSDRLAGKEQFF. The DNA of the CDR3 is TGTGCCACCAGTGATCGACTAGCGGGTAAAGAGCAGTTCTTC.

This clonotype was detected ten times or more. The DNA for the CDR3 is TGTGCCAGCTCACCAGCGGGTCTATCCTACGAGCAGTACTTC. Amino acids: CASSPAGLSYEQYF. V is TRBV18 and J is TRBJ2-7; D perhaps matches TRBD2 (5 bases). This CDR3 has 14 amino acids. Per the germline V gene, CDR1 is KGHSH and CDR2 is LQKENI. V lost 2 bases and J lost 1, with 9 bases in between.